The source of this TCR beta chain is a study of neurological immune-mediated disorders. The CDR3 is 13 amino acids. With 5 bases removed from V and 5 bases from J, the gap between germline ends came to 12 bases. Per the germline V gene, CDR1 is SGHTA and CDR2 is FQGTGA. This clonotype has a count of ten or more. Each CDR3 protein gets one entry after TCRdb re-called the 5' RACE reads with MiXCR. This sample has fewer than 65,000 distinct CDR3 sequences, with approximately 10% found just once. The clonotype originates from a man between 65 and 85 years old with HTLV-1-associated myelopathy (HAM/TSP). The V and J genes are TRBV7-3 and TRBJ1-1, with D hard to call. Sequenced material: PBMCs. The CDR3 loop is CASSMTTSTEAFF. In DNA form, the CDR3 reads TGTGCCAGCAGCATGACGACCAGTACTGAAGCTTTCTTT.